The 24 T cell receptor beta chains below all came from one sample that was sequenced in a study of control samples from healthy donors and cancer patients. Clones were sequenced by immunoSEQ multiplex PCR, and TCRdb holds only the in-frame ones, with some missing. The sample has approximately 84,000 clones, 82% seen once. Sequences were obtained from blood. The receptors derive from a woman aged 55-75 years in good health.

This chain links TRBV4-3 with TRBJ2-1; unclear D gene. Looked up from germline, CDR1 is LGHNA and CDR2 is YSLEER. V was trimmed by 0 bases and J by 10 bases, leaving 7 bases between them. This CDR3 has 12 residues. The CDR3 DNA sequence: TGCGCCAGCAGCCAAGAGGGGTGGGAGCAGTTCTTC. Translation gives CASSQEGWEQFF.

This clone turned up a few times. This chain connects TRBV7-9 to TRBJ2-1; 9 bases are shared with TRBD1. CDR1 is SEHNR and CDR2 is FQNEAQ in the germline V gene (reference sequence). This CDR3 region has 16 residues. Trimming cost V 0 bases and J 5 bases; bases outside gene matches: 5. CDR3 nucleotide sequence: TGTGCCAGCAGCTTAGCAATTGGGACAGGGAACAATGAGCAGTTCTTC. It codes for CASSLAIGTGNNEQFF. Based on the CDR3 plus reference TRBV7-9 and TRBJ2-1, the full variable domain is DTGVSQNPRHKITKRGQNVTFRCDPISEHNRLYWYRQTLGQGPEFLTYFQNEAQLEKSRLLSDRFSAERPKGSFSTLEIQRTEQGDSAMYLCASSLAIGTGNNEQFFGPGTRLTVL.

The chain is built from TRBV19 and TRBJ1-6, with unresolved D. V was cut by 6 bases and J by 7 bases, with 7 bases left in between. The CDR3 is 12 residues long. Per germline, CDR1 LNHDA and CDR2 SQIVND (reference sequence). In DNA form, the CDR3 reads TGTGCCAGTAGGGACCGAAATTCACCCCTCCACTTT. It translates to CASRDRNSPLHF.

This clone was recorded a few times. The chain carries TRBV24-1 and TRBJ2-7, with D perhaps TRBD1 (5 bases). The CDR3 sequence is 14 residues long. V lost 0 bases and J lost 3, with 8 bases in between. Germline loops: CDR1 KGHDR, CDR2 SFDVKD. CDR3 coding DNA: TGTGCCACCAGTGATTTGGGGCAGGGCTACGAGCAGTACTTC. Translated: CATSDLGQGYEQYF.

This clone was seen a few times. The V gene is TRBV9, the J gene TRBJ2-3, with D unresolved. The CDR3 totals 13 residues. Germline V gene sequence: CDR1 SGDLS, CDR2 YYNGEE. Between the trimmed V and J ends, which lost 0 bases and 6 bases, there was a span of 8 bases. Written as DNA, the CDR3 is TGTGCCAGCAGCGTAGCCTGGGTGGATACGCAGTATTTT. Translation: CASSVAWVDTQYF.

This chain joins TRBV18 and TRBJ2-7; possible D gene TRBD1, 6 bases. Germline loops: CDR1 KGHSH, CDR2 LQKENI. V lost 3 bases, J lost 3 bases, and 9 bases lay in between. This CDR3 region has 13 residues. The CDR3 protein is CASSPTGYYEQYF. CDR3 coding DNA: TGTGCCAGCTCACCGACAGGTTACTACGAGCAGTACTTC.

The chain recombines TRBV5-8 with TRBJ1-2; TRBD1 matches 7 bases. This CDR3 has 14 amino acids. The ends lost 5 bases at V and 5 bases at J; junction bases unmatched: 9. Germline assignment: CDR1 SGHTS and CDR2 YDEGEE. The CDR3 region is CASSPTGATYGYTF. The DNA for the CDR3 is TGTGCCAGCAGTCCCACAGGGGCAACATATGGCTACACCTTC. The full variable domain, with the rest looked up from reference TRBV5-8 and TRBJ1-2, is EAGVTQSPTHLIKTRGQQATLRCSPISGHTSVYWYQQALGLGLQFLLWYDEGEERNRGNFPPRFSGRQFPNYSSELNVNALELEDSALYLCASSPTGATYGYTFGSGTRLTVV.

The chain recombines TRBV5-1 with TRBJ2-3; 13 nucleotides align to TRBD2. Germline V gene lookup returns CDR1 SGHRS and CDR2 YFSETQ. The length of the CDR3 is 17 residues. Losses at the gene ends were 3 bases for V and 3 bases for J; bases not matched to a gene: 7. The CDR3 reads CASSWTSGSLKTDTQYF. In DNA, the CDR3 is TGCGCCAGCAGCTGGACTAGCGGGAGTTTGAAGACAGATACGCAGTATTTT.

V usage is TRBV6-5 and J usage is TRBJ2-5, with D possibly being TRBD1 (6 bases). Germline assignment: CDR1 MNHEY and CDR2 SVGAGI. V lost 7 bases, J lost 6 bases, and 9 bases lay in between. CDR3 length: 11 amino acids. The CDR3 reads CASNQGKTQYF. The CDR3 coding sequence is TGTGCCAGCAACCAGGGGAAGACCCAGTACTTC.

This clone was recorded once. The rearrangement uses TRBV7-9 and TRBJ2-5; D not resolved. V shed 2 bases and J shed 5 bases, with 9 bases lying between them. This CDR3 has 13 amino acids. Germline CDR1 SEHNR, CDR2 FQNEAQ (reference sequence). This CDR3 reads CASSLSERETQYF. CDR3 nucleotide sequence: TGTGCCAGCAGCTTATCCGAGAGGGAGACCCAGTACTTC.

The chain recombines TRBV27 with TRBJ2-1; 9 bases match TRBD1. The V gene's germline CDR1 is MNHEY and CDR2 SMNVEV (reference sequence). This CDR3 contains 15 residues. V was clipped by 5 bases and J by 6 bases; unmatched bases: 8. The CDR3 DNA is TGTGCCAGCAGTAGAACCGGGACAGGGATCAATGAGCAGTTCTTC. Translated: CASSRTGTGINEQFF.

The CDR3 nucleotides read TGTGCCAGCAGCCCCGGAGAACGGGGACAAGAGACCCAGTACTTC. Translated, it gives CASSPGERGQETQYF. This chain links TRBV11-3 with TRBJ2-5; D perhaps matches TRBD2 (5 bases). Germline CDR1 and CDR2: SGHNT and YENEEA. The CDR3 is 15 amino acids. V was cut by 5 bases and J by 2 bases, with 15 bases left in between. Together with reference TRBV11-3 and TRBJ2-5, the CDR3 gives the full variable domain: EAGVVQSPRYKIIEKKQPVAFWCNPISGHNTLYWYLQNLGQGPELLIRYENEEAVDDSQLPKDRFSAERLKGVDSTLKIQPAELGDSAVYLCASSPGERGQETQYFGPGTRLLVL.

This clone was seen only a few times. V and J are TRBV4-1 and TRBJ2-5, with D tentatively TRBD1 or TRBD2 (5 bases each). Germline V gene sequence: CDR1 MGHRA, CDR2 YSYEKL. CDR3 length equals 16 residues. Between the trimmed V and J ends, which lost 2 bases and 7 bases, there was a span of 20 bases. In DNA form, the CDR3 reads TGCGCCAGCAGCCAACGAACCCGGGACGTGAAGATGACCCAGTACTTC. Its translation: CASSQRTRDVKMTQYF.

The rearrangement uses TRBV7-2 and TRBJ2-1; possible D gene TRBD2, 5 bases. The CDR3 runs to 12 residues. Germline loops: CDR1 SGHTA, CDR2 FQGNSA. Trimming removed 2 bases from V and 15 bases from J, with 14 bases in between. CDR3 residues: CASSLRHREAFF. DNA for the CDR3: TGTGCCAGCAGCTTAAGGCACCGGGAAGCGTTCTTC.

The chain joins TRBV3-1 (or the pseudogene TRBV3-2) to TRBJ2-1, with D uncertain. Germline V CDR1 and CDR2: LGHDT, YNNKEL (reference sequence). V lost 7 bases to trimming and J lost 4 bases, with 8 bases between them. This CDR3 contains 12 residues. CDR3 residues: CASTSVYNEQFF. Written as DNA, the CDR3 is TGTGCCAGCACGAGCGTTTACAATGAGCAGTTCTTC.

The chain links TRBV7-8 to TRBJ1-1; tentative D call: TRBD1 (5 bases). The germline CDR1 and CDR2 sequences are SGHVS and FQNEAQ. Trimming cost V 6 bases and J 1 base, with 12 bases left between them. The length of the CDR3 is 14 residues. CDR3 amino acids: CASRRQTANTEAFF. For the CDR3, the DNA is TGTGCCAGCAGGAGACAGACCGCGAACACTGAAGCTTTCTTT.

The chain is built from TRBV28 and TRBJ2-1; 9 bases line up with TRBD2. The length of the CDR3 is 17 residues. The germline gives CDR1 MDHEN, CDR2 SYDVKM. After removal of 7 bases from V and 4 bases from J, the junction contained 14 bases not matched to a gene. CDR3 coding DNA: TGTGCCAGCAACTCAGCGGGAGGAGGGGGGTTTTACAATGAGCAGTTCTTC. Translated, it gives CASNSAGGGGFYNEQFF.

The sample holds a few counts of this clone. The rearrangement links TRBV15 to TRBJ1-3, with D uncertain. Per germline, CDR1 LNHNV and CDR2 YYDKDF (reference sequence). The CDR3 covers 13 residues. Trimming stripped 4 bases from V and 2 bases from J, with 6 bases between. CDR3 bases: TGTGCCACCAGCATCATTACTGGAAACACCATATATTTT. Translated, it gives CATSIITGNTIYF.

The chain is built from TRBV7-9 and TRBJ2-2; D is ambiguous. V was trimmed by 5 bases and J by 6 bases, leaving 13 bases between them. Germline V gene lookup returns CDR1 SEHNR and CDR2 FQNEAQ (reference sequence). The CDR3 spans 14 residues. The CDR3 region is CASSPARGSGELFF. The CDR3 bases are TGTGCCAGCAGCCCCGCCCGAGGTTCCGGGGAGCTGTTTTTT.

The chain is built from TRBV18 and TRBJ1-4; the D is unclear. CDR3 length: 15 residues. Germline assignment: CDR1 KGHSH and CDR2 LQKENI. The V end was cut by 1 base, the J end by 5 bases, with 11 bases between. The CDR3 sequence is CASSPHNSPNEKLFF. CDR3 nucleotide sequence: TGTGCCAGCTCACCACATAACTCCCCGAATGAAAAACTGTTTTTT. The variable domain in full, completed from reference TRBV18 and TRBJ1-4, reads NAGVMQNPRHLVRRRGQEARLRCSPMKGHSHVYWYRQLPEEGLKFMVYLQKENIIDESGMPKERFSAEFPKEGPSILRIQQVVRGDSAAYFCASSPHNSPNEKLFFGSGTQLSVL.

This clone was recorded a few times. The genes are TRBV10-1 and TRBJ1-3, with 7 bases aligning to TRBD1. Germline V gives CDR1 WNHNN, CDR2 SYGVQD (reference sequence). The CDR3 sequence is 17 residues long. Unmatched junction bases numbered 11, after V lost 2 bases and J lost 4 bases. The CDR3 sequence is CASSEAGQVGGGNTIYF. As DNA, the CDR3 is TGCGCCAGCAGTGAGGCAGGACAGGTCGGGGGGGGAAACACCATATATTTT.

The rearrangement uses TRBV28 and TRBJ1-2; D is perhaps TRBD1 (5 bases). CDR3 length equals 12 residues. V lost 7 bases and J lost 8, with 14 bases in between. The germline V gene has CDR1 MDHEN and CDR2 SYDVKM. CDR3 DNA sequence: TGTGCCAGCAACACGAGGGAGGGGGGCTACACCTTC. This codes for CASNTREGGYTF.

This clone has just a few counts. DNA for the CDR3: TGTGCCAGCAGTGAAACAGGGAACTATGGCTACACCTTC. Amino acid sequence: CASSETGNYGYTF. The rearrangement uses TRBV6-1 and TRBJ1-2; D perhaps matches TRBD1 (6 bases). The V end lost 2 bases, the J end lost 2 bases, and 6 bases lay between the germline ends. CDR1 MNHNS and CDR2 SASEGT come from the germline V gene. This CDR3 has 13 residues.

This rearrangement joins TRBV13 to TRBJ2-3, with 8 bases aligning to TRBD2. The CDR3 contains 14 residues. The germline V gene encodes CDR1 PRHDT and CDR2 FYEKMQ (reference sequence). V was clipped by 6 bases and J by 4 bases; unmatched bases: 6. CDR3 region: CASSSGTRADTQYF. Written as DNA, the CDR3 is TGTGCCAGCAGTTCCGGGACTAGGGCAGATACGCAGTATTTT.